This TCR beta chain was sequenced in a study of a mutant IDH1 vaccine in newly diagnosed glioma (dated by TCRdb to the early 2020s). Context from the whole study: Of the approximately 33 treated patients, roughly 60% were male and approximately 40% were female, and the mean age was approximately 40 years. Prior to enrollment, patients had been given standard therapy consisting of radiotherapy alone, temozolomide alone, or radiochemotherapy with temozolomide, with the combination given to most patients. Peripheral blood was collected at six visits: V03 (baseline), V05, V07, V10, V12 and V13. Longitudinal TCRB deep sequencing was performed for about 25 treated patients wherever samples were available for exploratory analyses.

For this clone: Its target antigen remains unknown. The junction differs from germline at one of its ends, possibly a read error.

The time point tag for this specimen amounts to: baseline, week 1 (first vaccination visit). Sample treatment or condition, as interpreted from the label and publication: pre-vaccination baseline after standard-of-care therapy. All donors had newly diagnosed IDH1-mutant astrocytomas of WHO grade 3 or 4 that showed loss of nuclear ATRX. The samples were drawn from NOA16, a multicentre, single-arm, open-label phase I trial in Germany that tested a mutant IDH1 peptide vaccine in humans for the first time. For immunogenicity testing, the blood drawn at visit V03 was used as the baseline sample. The DNeasy Blood and Tissue Kit was used to extract genomic DNA from EDTA blood for TCRB sequencing. The CDR3, cysteine through phenylalanine, is 19 amino acids long. The read is trimmed to its CDR3 DNA, 57 bases read in frame from base 1. The germline V gene (reference sequence) yields SGHKS for CDR1 and YYEKEE for CDR2.

Here is what the overall study found, with its caveats: Across multiple MHC alleles, vaccine-induced immune responses were seen in 90% to 95% of patients. According to the authors, sample limitations meant that analyses of patient blood samples could not be reproduced. Selection of PBMC samples for TCRB deep sequencing was based on availability. Pseudoprogression appeared unrelated to alterations in the top peripheral T cell clonotypes detected by TCRB sequencing.

The library was generated by the immunoSEQ multiplex PCR assay. The hsTCRB Kit was used according to the manufacturer's protocol to amplify rearranged TCR beta chain sequences. TCRB libraries were sequenced on an Illumina MiSeq. For the original study's pipeline: The kit vendor's proprietary platform handled demultiplexing, trimming and gene mapping. Imported from immuneACCESS, the table was reduced by TCRdb to in-frame sequences with V and J called. These copies leave out some clones; in studies compared against another copy, an unresolved V gene accounts for under half, and the cause of the remainder is not known. The DNA was the basis for D and trimming; V, J and clone size are from that table. This sample holds approximately 70,000 clones; approximately 86% were observed only once. Of the sample, around 2.9% is held by the ten largest clones.

This TCR was recovered from a man aged 25-45 years with glioma. Recombination linked TRBV5-5 to TRBJ2-1; 15 of the junction bases match TRBD2. This sample comprised PBMCs, obtained from a glioma patient treated with radiotherapy, temozolomide or both. Read as DNA, the sequence is TGTGCCAGCACCTTGTCTGGGACTAGCGGGGGGACAATATACAATGAGCAGTTCTTC. Its amino acids are CASTLSGTSGGTIYNEQFF.